This T cell receptor beta chain originates from a study of T cell repertoires in cytomegalovirus infection. Across the study: Indications came from public TCR beta signatures; they pointed to CMV infection and to a matching HLA type.

This clonotype was seen only a few times. The antigen is not known. TCRdb re-called the reads with MiXCR, one entry per CDR3 protein. The repertoire has around 43,000 distinct CDR3 sequences, about 20% of them found once; the top ten carry about 18%. Deletions cut 4 bases from V and 4 bases from J, with 17 bases between. The CDR3 runs to 16 residues. The V gene's germline CDR1 is LGHDT and CDR2 YNNKEL (reference sequence). V is TRBV3-1 and J is TRBJ2-1; D may be TRBD2 (6 bases). The sample consisted of PBMCs, sequenced either directly or after in vitro stimulation (not recorded which). The sequence was collected from a human donor in good health (CMV status not recorded). Some clones in this sample may be carry-over from other donors' samples. CDR3 sequence (DNA): TGTGCCAGCAGCCCATACGGAGGGCAAGATTACAATGAGCAGTTCTTC. It yields the protein CASSPYGGQDYNEQFF.